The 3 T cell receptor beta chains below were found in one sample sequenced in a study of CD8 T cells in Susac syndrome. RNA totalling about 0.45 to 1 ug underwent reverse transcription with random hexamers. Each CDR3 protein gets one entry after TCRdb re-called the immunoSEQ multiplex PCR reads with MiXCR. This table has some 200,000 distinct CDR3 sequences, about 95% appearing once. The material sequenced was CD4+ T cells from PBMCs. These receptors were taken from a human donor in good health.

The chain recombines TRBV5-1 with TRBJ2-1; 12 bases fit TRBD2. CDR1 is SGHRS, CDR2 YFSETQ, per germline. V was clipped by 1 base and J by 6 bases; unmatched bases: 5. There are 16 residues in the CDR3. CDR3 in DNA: TGCGCCAGCAGCTTGACCGGGACTAGCGGGTCCAATGAGCAGTTCTTC. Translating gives CASSLTGTSGSNEQFF.

The CDR3 DNA reads TGTGCCAGCAGTACTCCAGGGAAAGGTGGGACTGAAGCTTTCTTT. This codes for CASSTPGKGGTEAFF. This sequence joins TRBV28 and TRBJ1-1, with a possible D match to TRBD1 (5 bases). CDR1 MDHEN and CDR2 SYDVKM come from the germline V gene. This CDR3 is 15 amino acids long. V was trimmed by 5 bases and J by 5 bases, leaving 18 bases between them.

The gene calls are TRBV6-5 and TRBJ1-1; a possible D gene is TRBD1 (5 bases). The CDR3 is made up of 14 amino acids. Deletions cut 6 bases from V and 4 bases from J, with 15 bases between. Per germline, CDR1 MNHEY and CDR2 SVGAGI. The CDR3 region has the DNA TGTGCCAGCAGATTCCAGGGAGGGGTCACTGAAGCTTTCTTT. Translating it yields CASRFQGGVTEAFF.